This TCR beta chain was recovered during a study of shared clonotypes between healthy human individuals. Whole-study results and caveats: Relative to memory subsets, naive subsets generally showed larger estimated richness.

Genomic DNA per cell subset filled all wells of several immunoSEQ plates. Measured with immunoSEQ multiplex PCR; TCRdb has only the in-frame clones, and not every one. The sample gives about 380,000 clones, 96% of which show up once; around 0.29% is in the top ten. Note on this clone: Its antigen is not known.

V gave up 1 base and J gave up 3 bases; unmatched junction bases: 10. The CDR3 is 17 residues long. Germline V CDR1 and CDR2: SGHDN, FVKESK. Combining CD45RO+ cells with CCR7-negative CD45RA+ TemRA cells gave CD8 memory. The sequence derives from a man aged 25 to 45 in good health. The rearrangement uses TRBV14 and TRBJ1-1, with 8 bases identical to TRBD1. The sequencing sample was made of memory CD8+ T cells sorted from blood. Subset described: CD45RO+ cells pooled with CCR7-negative TemRA cells. The CDR3 protein is CASSQGRAGGGDTEAFF. CDR3 coding DNA: TGTGCCAGCAGCCAAGGTAGGGCAGGGGGCGGGGACACTGAAGCTTTCTTT. Complete variable domain (other parts from reference TRBV14 and TRBJ1-1): EAGVTQFPSHSVIEKGQTVTLRCDPISGHDNLYWYRRVMGKEIKFLLHFVKESKQDESGMPNNRFLAERTGGTYSTLKVQPAELEDSGVYFCASSQGRAGGGDTEAFFGQGTRLTVV.